This entry lists 5 T cell receptor beta chains sequenced from one sample in a study of post-analysis software for immune sequencing data. Overall study findings and caveats: Relative to controls, patients had several TRBV segments at higher frequency, with TRBV5-6, TRBV5-1 and TRBV20-1 among these.

cDNA libraries of TCR beta carried unique molecular identifiers. Via MiXCR, TCRdb re-called the PCR reads, giving one row per CDR3 protein. The repertoire has about 430,000 distinct CDR3 sequences, approximately 42% of them found once; the top ten carry less than 8%. Antigens of these TCRs are unknown. Sequencing was done on a sample of blood. Every receptor here comes from a girl aged 2 to 9 with multiple sclerosis.

This chain uses TRBV12-3 or TRBV12-4 with TRBJ2-1; no clear D. The CDR3 runs 13 residues. Deletions cut 2 bases from V and 3 bases from J, with 5 bases between. CDR3 sequence: CASSLRLYNEQFF. The DNA of the CDR3 is TGTGCCAGCAGTTTAAGGCTCTACAATGAGCAGTTCTTC.

This clonotype occurred a few times. The V call is TRBV6-2 or TRBV6-3, the J call TRBJ2-5, with D tentatively TRBD1 (5 bases). The J call is doubtful: the DNA matches TRBJ2-7 better. The germline gives CDR1 MNHEY, CDR2 SVGEGT. This CDR3 has 15 amino acids. Written as DNA, the CDR3 is TGTGCCAGCACCAACGGAGAAGGGGTCGGCTACGAGCAGTACTTC. It is translated as CASTNGEGVGYEQYF.

The rearrangement links TRBV4-1 to TRBJ2-5; D might be TRBD2 (5 bases). The CDR3 covers 15 residues. Germline CDR1 MGHRA, CDR2 YSYEKL. The V end lost 0 bases, the J end lost 1 base, and 9 bases lay between the germline ends. Here the CDR3 reads CASSQDQDFQETQYF. Written as DNA, the CDR3 is TGCGCCAGCAGCCAAGACCAGGACTTCCAAGAGACCCAGTACTTC.

The gene calls are TRBV29-1 and TRBJ1-2; TRBD1 matches at 9 bases. CDR3 size: 13 residues. CDR1 and CDR2 from the germline V gene are SQVTM and ANQGSEA. V lost 3 bases and J lost 3; bases outside the gene matches: 2. CDR3 amino acids: CSVDRTGDYGYTF. CDR3 bases: TGCAGCGTTGACAGGACAGGGGACTATGGCTACACCTTC.

The J gene is TRBJ2-3, the V gene TRBV29-1, with D maybe TRBD1 (6 bases). CDR3 length: 14 residues. Trimming cost V 4 bases and J 5 bases, with 16 bases left between them. Looked up from germline, CDR1 is SQVTM and CDR2 is ANQGSEA. The CDR3, as DNA: TGCAGCGTTGCCAACAGGGCCTGGGAAGATACGCAGTATTTT. Translation: CSVANRAWEDTQYF.